The text below deals with one T cell receptor (beta chain). Its antigen target is currently unknown. One end of the junction does not line up with germline, which may come from a read error. What this sample's time point label stands for: 30 days after allogeneic hematopoietic stem cell transplantation. At 30 days after allogeneic hematopoietic stem cell transplantation, peripheral blood mononuclear cells were collected from the patients. The data stem from a study of regulatory T cells after allogeneic stem cell transplantation (dated by TCRdb to between 2018 and 2020). Some background on the complete study: Each patient's group depended on whether acute graft-versus-host disease developed within 100 days after stem cell transplantation. Between patients who did and did not develop acute graft-versus-host disease, the study compared the regulatory T-cell TCR repertoire following allogeneic stem cell transplantation. Fluorescence-activated cell sorting was used to isolate CD4+CD25+CD127- regulatory T cells from patient PBMCs. Conventional CD4+ T cells defined as CD4+CD25+/-CD127+ were also sorted and TCR-sequenced for comparison in the study. Broad study findings and their caveats: The small patient sample size meant the findings required validation in a larger cohort. In non-GvHD patients, the top 10 regulatory T-cell clones took up a significantly larger share of the repertoire, which suggests that presumably allo-specific protective clones had expanded. Whether or not patients had graft-versus-host disease, conventional CD4+ T-cell repertoire diversity showed no significant difference. No regulatory T-cell clones were shared by all patients, and sorted cell numbers did not correlate significantly with the inverse Simpson index. Patients without graft-versus-host disease showed a less diverse, more focused regulatory T-cell TCR repertoire than patients with the disease.

CDR1 and CDR2 were assigned from the germline V gene (reference sequence) as LGHDT and YNNKEL. The CDR3 spans 12 residues, from the cysteine through the phenylalanine. Only the CDR3 portion is preserved as DNA: 36 bases, with reading frame beginning at the first base. TCRdb names Illumina MiSeq as the instrument used. The SMARTer RACE cDNA Amplification kit was used to reverse transcribe the RNA, and the TCR beta CDR3 region was then amplified. RNA from sorted cells was extracted with the RNeasy Mini Kit. Illumina paired-end sequencing was used to sequence the TCR beta amplicons. Per the original workflow: MiXCR, VDJtools and the tcR R package were used for TCR repertoire analysis. The inverse Simpson index was used to measure diversity, and clones were grouped as rare, small, medium or expanded based on each clone's proportion of the repertoire. In TCRdb, the public reads were trimmed at Q25 with fastp and aligned with MiXCR, with productive beta chains retained. For every CDR3 protein sequence, its rows merge into one entry that carries the most common genes and DNA. TCRdb's processing, not the authors', yielded these V and J calls. This sample has 4,000 to 5,000 distinct CDR3 sequences in its table, and around 97% of those were observed once. Roughly 39% of the sample rests with the top ten.

Sequencing was performed on sorted CD4+ T cells from blood (whether regulatory or conventional is not recorded), taken 30 days after allogeneic stem cell transplant. This clonotype was obtained from a human patient who had an allogeneic stem cell transplant, so the T cells may come from the graft donor. Recombination connected TRBV3-1 to TRBJ2-1; a confident D gene designation cannot be given. The CDR3 region: CASSQDYKEQLF. The nucleotide sequence reads as follows: TGTGCCAGCAGCCAAGATTACAAGGAGCAGCTCTTT.